This TCR beta chain was sequenced during a study of blood T cell repertoires in COVID-19. CDR3 length: 15 residues. J gave up 2 bases and V 10 bases, and 9 bases lay outside the gene matches. The germline CDR1 and CDR2 sequences are LNHDA and SQIVND (reference sequence). In the original processing: Nucleated cell number was recorded as an estimate derived from reference gene primer amplification. The method was immunoSEQ multiplex PCR; TCRdb's version includes in-frame clones alone and lacks a portion of them. The DNA gave D and trimming, while V, J and clone size come from that table. Of under 200,000 clones in the sample, roughly 88% are singletons; the top ten hold around 9.5%.

The sample taken for sequencing was peripheral blood. The chain is built from TRBV19 and TRBJ2-1, with 9 bases that match TRBD2. The receptor comes from a woman older than 75 with acute or convalescent COVID-19. DNA for the CDR3: TGTGCCACCGCGCGGGAGGGGGGAACCTACAATGAGCAGTTCTTC. Amino acids: CATAREGGTYNEQFF.